This passage covers 25 T cell receptor beta chains from one sample sequenced in a study of cytomegalovirus exposure and HLA in healthy donors (dated by TCRdb to the late 2010s). To prepare the library, the immunoSEQ multiplex PCR assay was applied. For the multiplex PCR, a mixture combining 60 forward primers for TCR Vbeta segments and 13 reverse primers for TCR Jbeta segments was used. Drawn from immuneACCESS, this table holds only the in-frame rearrangements with V and J called that TCRdb kept. Clones are partly lost; checked studies trace under half to an unresolved V gene and leave the rest unexplained. Within this sample are about 180,000 clones, with around 75% of them counted one time only. Of the sample, roughly 3% is held by the ten largest clones. Sequencing used PBMCs. These receptors were obtained from a male donor in good health and CMV-seronegative.

The chain has TRBV6-5 and TRBJ1-3; 7 bases agree with TRBD1. Germline loops: CDR1 MNHEY, CDR2 SVGAGI. J gave up 2 bases and V 6 bases, and 4 bases lay outside the gene matches. The CDR3 length is 14 residues. The CDR3 region is CASSGTVPGNTIYF. The CDR3 DNA reads as TGTGCCAGCAGCGGGACAGTTCCTGGAAACACCATATATTTT.

The V gene is TRBV9, the J gene TRBJ1-5; no reliable D call. Germline V lookup: CDR1 SGDLS, CDR2 YYNGEE. Trimming left V 3 bases short and J 0 bases short, with 7 bases between. The CDR3 is 14 residues long. The CDR3 nucleotides are TGTGCCAGCAGCGCCATCAATAGCAATCAGCCCCAGCATTTT. As protein: CASSAINSNQPQHF.

CDR3 bases: TGCGCCAGCAGCTTCGGACAGGTTCCCCCTCTCGAGCAGTACTTC. As protein: CASSFGQVPPLEQYF. The gene calls are TRBV5-1 and TRBJ2-7; 7 bases fit TRBD1. Trimming cost V 2 bases and J 6 bases; bases outside gene matches: 11. CDR1 and CDR2 (germline): SGHRS, YFSETQ. The CDR3 consists of 15 residues.

The rearrangement uses TRBV7-9 and TRBJ2-1; D gene uncertain. V lost 3 bases to trimming and J lost 15 bases, with 12 bases between them. The V gene's germline CDR1 is SEHNR and CDR2 FQNEAQ (reference sequence). This CDR3 spans 11 amino acids. The CDR3, as DNA: TGTGCCAGCAGCTTGGGCGTATCACTGTTCTTC. It codes for CASSLGVSLFF. Together with reference TRBV7-9 and TRBJ2-1, the CDR3 gives the full variable domain: DTGVSQNPRHKITKRGQNVTFRCDPISEHNRLYWYRQTLGQGPEFLTYFQNEAQLEKSRLLSDRFSAERPKGSFSTLEIQRTEQGDSAMYLCASSLGVSLFFGPGTRLTVL.

The chain is built from TRBV15 and TRBJ2-7, with 10 bases that match TRBD2. This CDR3 has 16 amino acids. From germline, CDR1 is LNHNV and CDR2 YYDKDF (reference sequence). The ends lost 3 bases at V and 0 bases at J; junction bases unmatched: 5. The DNA of the CDR3 is TGTGCCACCAGCAGGCCGGGACTAGCGAACTCCTACGAGCAGTACTTC. It encodes CATSRPGLANSYEQYF.

This sequence joins TRBV2 and TRBJ2-3; 7 bases agree with TRBD1. CDR3 length equals 18 residues. Per germline, CDR1 SNHLY and CDR2 FYNNEI. V gave up 6 bases and J gave up 0 bases; unmatched junction bases: 15. In nucleotides, the CDR3 is TGTGCCAGCAGAGACTGGACAGGCCCCCCAACTAGCACAGATACGCAGTATTTT. Translation gives CASRDWTGPPTSTDTQYF.

The V and J genes are TRBV11-3 and TRBJ1-3; D remains unclear. Trimming left V 3 bases short and J 0 bases short, with 6 bases between. The length of the CDR3 is 14 residues. The germline V gene encodes CDR1 SGHNT and CDR2 YENEEA. The CDR3 is CASSFGLSGNTIYF. DNA for the CDR3: TGTGCCAGCAGCTTTGGACTCTCTGGAAACACCATATATTTT.

This CDR3 is CASSDLRGLMPQHF. The CDR3 DNA follows: TGTGCCAGCAGTGACCTCAGGGGGCTCATGCCCCAGCATTTT. The chain joins TRBV6-1 to TRBJ1-5; 8 bases map to TRBD1. Germline CDR1 is MNHNS and CDR2 is SASEGT. V dropped 3 bases and J dropped 9; count of bases not matched to a gene: 7. There are 14 residues in the CDR3.

This clone showed up just a few times. The V and J genes are TRBV30 and TRBJ1-6; 10 bases match TRBD1. The CDR3 covers 14 residues. CDR1 and CDR2 (germline): GTSNPN, SVGIG (reference sequence). V dropped 5 bases and J dropped 5; count of bases not matched to a gene: 3. The CDR3 region has the DNA TGTGCCTGGCCCGGGACAGGGGATAATTCACCCCTCCACTTT. Protein product: CAWPGTGDNSPLHF.

This sequence joins TRBV15 and TRBJ2-1; TRBD2 matches at 11 bases. V dropped 2 bases and J dropped 8; count of bases not matched to a gene: 8. This CDR3 comprises 16 residues. The germline CDR1 and CDR2 sequences are LNHNV and YYDKDF (reference sequence). CDR3 bases: TGTGCCACCAGCAGAAAACTAGCGGGAGCTACCGATGAGCAGTTCTTC. Its translation: CATSRKLAGATDEQFF. Supplemented by reference TRBV15 and TRBJ2-1, the full variable domain reads DAMVIQNPRYQVTQFGKPVTLSCSQTLNHNVMYWYQQKSSQAPKLLFHYYDKDFNNEADTPDNFQSRRPNTSFCFLDIRSPGLGDTAMYLCATSRKLAGATDEQFFGPGTRLTVL.

The gene calls are TRBV28 and TRBJ2-7, with no clear D. Germline V gives CDR1 MDHEN, CDR2 SYDVKM. The CDR3 covers 11 residues. Trimming cost V 3 bases and J 5 bases, with 5 bases left between them. The CDR3 bases are TGTGCCAGCAGTTTTTCCAACGAGCAGTACTTC. This translates into CASSFSNEQYF. Supplemented by reference TRBV28 and TRBJ2-7, the full variable domain reads DVKVTQSSRYLVKRTGEKVFLECVQDMDHENMFWYRQDPGLGLRLIYFSYDVKMKEKGDIPEGYSVSREKKERFSLILESASTNQTSMYLCASSFSNEQYFGPGTRLTVT.

The V and J genes are TRBV28 and TRBJ2-1; 8 nucleotides line up with TRBD2. After removal of 6 bases from V and 9 bases from J, the junction contained 13 bases not matched to a gene. In germline, CDR1 is MDHEN, CDR2 SYDVKM. This CDR3 spans 15 amino acids. The CDR3 spells CASRGMGLVLGEQFF. In nucleotides, the CDR3 is TGTGCCAGCAGGGGGATGGGACTAGTTTTGGGTGAGCAGTTCTTC.

This clone was recorded a few times. The junction differs from germline at one of its ends, possibly a read error. This sequence joins TRBV7-9 and TRBJ1-2; 7 bases are a match to TRBD1. Germline CDR1 SEHNR, CDR2 FQNEAQ (reference sequence). The CDR3 has 16 amino acids. The CDR3 bases are TGTTCCAGCAGCTTAGACGGAGGGGGCGTAGACTATGGCTACACCTTC. It yields the protein CSSSLDGGGVDYGYTF.

The chain employs TRBV2 and TRBJ1-4; no clear D gene. The CDR3 totals 11 residues. The V and J ends lost 6 bases and 4 bases respectively, with 3 bases between them. From germline, CDR1 is SNHLY and CDR2 FYNNEI. This chain's CDR3 is CASRYNEKLFF. CDR3 nucleotides: TGTGCCAGCAGGTATAATGAAAAACTGTTTTTT.

V gene TRBV6-6 combines with J gene TRBJ1-1, with D hard to call. V was clipped by 7 bases and J by 8 bases, with 14 bases between them. The germline CDR1 and CDR2 sequences are MNHNY and SVGAGI (reference sequence). This CDR3 is built from 12 residues. The CDR3 DNA follows: TGTGCCAGCACGAACTTTCTACCAGAAGCTTTCTTT. Its protein is CASTNFLPEAFF.

This clone was observed a single time. The rearrangement uses TRBV30 and TRBJ2-3; 9 nucleotides match TRBD2. The CDR3 totals 14 residues. In germline, CDR1 is GTSNPN, CDR2 SVGIG (reference sequence). V lost 2 bases and J lost 8; bases outside the gene matches: 8. The CDR3 here is CAWSRGGGWGTQYF. CDR3 sequence (DNA): TGTGCCTGGAGTCGCGGGGGGGGCTGGGGTACGCAGTATTTT.

The chain uses TRBV6-1 and TRBJ2-1; the D is unclear. Deletions cut 2 bases from V and 8 bases from J, with 16 bases between. The germline gives CDR1 MNHNS, CDR2 SASEGT. The CDR3 has 15 amino acids. CDR3 bases: TGTGCCAGCAGTGAAAACCCCCTAGGATATGATGAGCAGTTCTTC. Amino acids: CASSENPLGYDEQFF.

This clone has only one observation. This chain uses TRBV19 with TRBJ2-3; TRBD2 agrees at 8 bases. The CDR3 totals 16 residues. V shed 1 base, J shed 8 bases, and the junction held 11 bases outside the gene matches. The V gene's germline CDR1 is LNHDA and CDR2 SQIVND (reference sequence). CDR3 nucleotide sequence: TGTGCCAGTAGTATAGCCCCGGGACTAGGGTCGGGTACGCAGTATTTT. Protein: CASSIAPGLGSGTQYF.

The V gene is TRBV7-3, the J gene TRBJ2-1, with 9 bases aligning to TRBD1. Trimming cost V 5 bases and J 10 bases; bases outside gene matches: 12. Per germline, CDR1 SGHTA and CDR2 FQGTGA. This CDR3 is built from 15 residues. CDR3 residues: CASSDDPGTGYEQFF. CDR3 coding DNA: TGTGCCAGCAGCGACGACCCCGGGACAGGGTACGAGCAGTTCTTC.

The chain uses TRBV19 and TRBJ1-1; no reliable D call. The CDR3 sequence is 13 residues long. Between the trimmed V and J ends, which lost 7 bases and 1 base, there was a span of 10 bases. Per germline, CDR1 LNHDA and CDR2 SQIVND (reference sequence). The CDR3, as DNA: TGTGCCAGTACCCTAGGTCCGAACACTGAAGCTTTCTTT. This gives the protein CASTLGPNTEAFF.

The chain uses TRBV19 and TRBJ2-3, with 15 bases lining up with TRBD2. Unmatched junction bases numbered 4, after V lost 5 bases and J lost 4 bases. Germline V CDR1 and CDR2: LNHDA, SQIVND (reference sequence). CDR3 length: 16 residues. The CDR3 nucleotides read TGTGCCAGTAGTCGGACTAGCGGGGGGGAGGCAGATACGCAGTATTTT. Translated, it gives CASSRTSGGEADTQYF.

The sample holds one count of this clone. The genes are TRBV28 and TRBJ1-2, with 7 bases that match TRBD1. The V segment lost 5 bases and the J segment 2 bases; nucleotides outside the gene matches: 2. Looked up from germline, CDR1 is MDHEN and CDR2 is SYDVKM. This CDR3 is built from 13 residues. CDR3 DNA sequence: TGTGCCAGCAGTATGACAGGGAACTATGGCTACACCTTC. It specifies CASSMTGNYGYTF.

In nucleotides, the CDR3 is TGTGCCAGCAGACAGGGGCCTTATAGCAATCAGCCCCAGCATTTT. Residues: CASRQGPYSNQPQHF. The V gene is TRBV6-6, the J gene TRBJ1-5, with TRBD1 matching over 7 bases. V shed 6 bases and J 0 bases; nucleotides not matched to a gene: 5. The germline gives CDR1 MNHNY, CDR2 SVGAGI (reference sequence). The CDR3 runs 15 residues.

CDR3 DNA: TGTGCCAGCAGCCCTAGAAGCGAAGGCTCCTACGAGCAGTACTTC. Translation gives CASSPRSEGSYEQYF. This chain uses TRBV11-1 with TRBJ2-7, with unresolved D. This CDR3 is built from 15 residues. The germline V gene encodes CDR1 SGHAT and CDR2 FQDESV (reference sequence). V gave up 5 bases and J gave up 0 bases, with 14 bases separating them.

This clone was seen a single time. The chain uses TRBV7-2 and TRBJ2-1, with TRBD2 matching 9 bases. The CDR3 consists of 15 residues. Germline V gene sequence: CDR1 SGHTA, CDR2 FQGNSA. The junction had 4 bases not matched to a gene; V was cut back by 1 base and J by 6 bases. The CDR3 region has the DNA TGTGCCAGCAGCTTAGATAGCGGGGGAGTCAATGAGCAGTTCTTC. Translating gives CASSLDSGGVNEQFF.